Listed below are T cell receptor beta chains from one sample, sequenced in a study of response to subunit inactivated influenza vaccine. TCRdb independently ran MiXCR on the RT-PCR reads; one entry per CDR3 protein. The sample lists 700,000 to 800,000 distinct CDR3 sequences, 18% occurring once. The sequencing here drew on PBMCs from blood, taken 5 days after vaccination. The receptors originated from a middle-aged man who received an inactivated influenza vaccine. CDR3s include the opening cysteine and the closing phenylalanine or tryptophan. D genes are given only for firm matches. Not all rows give a size; the values are once, few, many and, for expanded clones, a class.

len: 14; d_gene: -; j_gene: TRBJ2-3; abundance: -; v_gene: TRBV28; CDR3aa: CASKRQGITDTQYF; CDR3nt: TGTGCCAGCAAAAGGCAGGGTATAACAGATACGCAGTATTTT
len: 16; d_gene: -; j_gene: TRBJ1-1; abundance: few; v_gene: TRBV28; CDR3aa: CASSLWGRGMNTEAFF; CDR3nt: TGTGCCAGCAGTTTATGGGGGAGGGGAATGAACACTGAAGCTTTCTTT
len: 18; d_gene: -; j_gene: TRBJ2-2; abundance: few; v_gene: TRBV20-1; CDR3aa: CSARDMGQQQSLAGELFF; CDR3nt: TGCAGTGCTAGAGACATGGGACAACAGCAGAGCCTTGCCGGGGAGCTGTTTTTT
len: 15; d_gene: -; j_gene: TRBJ2-1; abundance: many; v_gene: TRBV10-3; CDR3aa: CAIMNTRGAYNEQFF; CDR3nt: TGTGCCATCATGAACACTAGGGGGGCCTACAATGAGCAGTTCTTC
len: 15; d_gene: -; j_gene: TRBJ2-6; abundance: few; v_gene: TRBV4-2; CDR3aa: CASSGVRTGANVLTF; CDR3nt: TGTGCCAGCAGCGGGGTAAGGACTGGGGCCAACGTCCTGACTTTC
len: 18; d_gene: TRBD2; j_gene: TRBJ2-3; abundance: many; v_gene: TRBV28; CDR3aa: CASSSPLEAGGPGDTQYF; CDR3nt: TGTGCCAGCAGTTCCCCCCTTGAAGCGGGGGGGCCGGGAGATACGCAGTATTTT
len: 16; d_gene: -; j_gene: TRBJ2-3; abundance: -; v_gene: TRBV12-3/TRBV12-4; CDR3aa: CASSLAAGRGLVTQYF; CDR3nt: TGTGCCAGCAGTTTAGCGGCTGGGAGGGGGCTGGTTACGCAGTATTTT
len: 16; d_gene: TRBD1; j_gene: TRBJ2-1; abundance: -; v_gene: TRBV10-3; CDR3aa: CAISELAGTGSGEQFF; CDR3nt: TGTGCCATCAGTGAGCTGGCCGGGACAGGTTCAGGAGAGCAGTTCTTC
len: 16; d_gene: TRBD1; j_gene: TRBJ2-7; abundance: few; v_gene: TRBV5-1; CDR3aa: CASSLGVTGVSYEQYF; CDR3nt: TGCGCCAGCAGCTTGGGGGTAACAGGGGTCTCCTACGAGCAGTACTTC
len: 17; d_gene: TRBD1; j_gene: TRBJ1-4; abundance: -; v_gene: TRBV5-5; CDR3aa: CASSFGAGQGGREKLFF; CDR3nt: TGTGCCAGCAGCTTTGGGGCCGGACAGGGAGGGAGAGAAAAACTGTTTTTT
len: 15; d_gene: -; j_gene: TRBJ1-4; abundance: once; v_gene: TRBV7-9; CDR3aa: CASSQNEIQGEKLFF; CDR3nt: TGTGCCAGCAGCCAAAACGAAATTCAAGGTGAAAAACTGTTTTTT
len: 16; d_gene: -; j_gene: TRBJ1-4; abundance: few; v_gene: TRBV5-1; CDR3aa: CASSFGYRGANEKLFF; CDR3nt: TGCGCCAGCAGCTTTGGTTATCGAGGTGCTAATGAAAAACTGTTTTTT
len: 15; d_gene: TRBD1; j_gene: TRBJ2-7; abundance: -; v_gene: TRBV4-2; CDR3aa: CASSQEGTGHYEQYF; CDR3nt: TGTGCCAGCAGCCAAGAGGGGACAGGCCACTACGAGCAGTACTTC
len: 15; d_gene: TRBD1; j_gene: TRBJ2-1; abundance: -; v_gene: TRBV5-1; CDR3aa: CASSLGGTGANEQFF; CDR3nt: TGCGCCAGCAGCTTGGGGGGGACAGGGGCCAATGAGCAGTTCTTC
len: 13; d_gene: -; j_gene: TRBJ2-3; abundance: -; v_gene: TRBV5-1; CDR3aa: CASKPVSTDTQYF; CDR3nt: TGCGCCAGCAAGCCGGTTAGCACAGATACGCAGTATTTT
len: 15; d_gene: -; j_gene: TRBJ2-2; abundance: -; v_gene: TRBV12-3/TRBV12-4; CDR3aa: CASSFRQFNTGELFF; CDR3nt: TGTGCCAGCAGTTTTAGACAGTTTAACACCGGGGAGCTGTTTTTT
len: 16; d_gene: TRBD2; j_gene: TRBJ2-7; abundance: -; v_gene: TRBV5-6; CDR3aa: CASSLARGREVYEQYF; CDR3nt: TGTGCCAGCAGCTTGGCCCGGGGGCGGGAGGTCTACGAGCAGTACTTC
len: 15; d_gene: TRBD2; j_gene: TRBJ2-1; abundance: -; v_gene: TRBV27; CDR3aa: CASSISGRWHDEQFF; CDR3nt: TGTGCCAGCAGTATTAGCGGGAGGTGGCACGATGAGCAGTTCTTC
len: 13; d_gene: TRBD2; j_gene: TRBJ2-2; abundance: -; v_gene: TRBV2; CDR3aa: CATGRDFTGELFF; CDR3nt: TGTGCCACCGGGAGGGATTTCACCGGGGAGCTGTTTTTT
len: 14; d_gene: -; j_gene: TRBJ2-1; abundance: -; v_gene: TRBV20-1; CDR3aa: CSARDSISYNEQFF; CDR3nt: TGCAGTGCTAGAGACAGTATTTCCTACAATGAGCAGTTCTTC
len: 14; d_gene: TRBD1; j_gene: TRBJ2-7; abundance: -; v_gene: TRBV10-3; CDR3aa: CAIAAGQDVLEQYF; CDR3nt: TGTGCCATCGCTGCCGGACAGGACGTTTTGGAGCAGTACTTC
len: 15; d_gene: TRBD2; j_gene: TRBJ2-1; abundance: -; v_gene: TRBV20-1; CDR3aa: CSATIAGVSYNEQFF; CDR3nt: TGCAGTGCGACGATAGCGGGAGTCTCCTACAATGAGCAGTTCTTC
len: 14; d_gene: TRBD1; j_gene: TRBJ2-5; abundance: few; v_gene: TRBV28; CDR3aa: CASTPTGARETQYF; CDR3nt: TGTGCCAGCACGCCGACAGGGGCGAGGGAGACCCAGTACTTC
len: 17; d_gene: -; j_gene: TRBJ2-3; abundance: -; v_gene: TRBV7-2; CDR3aa: CASSSYPGLKTSDTQYF; CDR3nt: TGTGCCAGCAGCTCCTACCCCGGACTGAAAACTTCAGATACGCAGTATTTT
len: 15; d_gene: TRBD1; j_gene: TRBJ2-3; abundance: few; v_gene: TRBV7-2; CDR3aa: CASSLYGTGTDTQYF; CDR3nt: TGTGCCAGCAGCTTATACGGGACAGGGACAGATACGCAGTATTTT
len: 15; d_gene: -; j_gene: TRBJ1-6; abundance: -; v_gene: TRBV15; CDR3aa: CATSRDDKNNSPLHF; CDR3nt: TGTGCCACCAGCAGAGACGACAAAAATAATTCACCCCTCCACTTT
len: 16; d_gene: -; j_gene: TRBJ2-7; abundance: -; v_gene: TRBV6-2/TRBV6-3; CDR3aa: CASSYSRTENSYEQYF; CDR3nt: TGTGCCAGCAGTTACTCCCGGACAGAGAACTCCTACGAGCAGTACTTC
len: 17; d_gene: -; j_gene: TRBJ1-1; abundance: -; v_gene: TRBV10-3; CDR3aa: CAISQYWEAVMNTEAFF; CDR3nt: TGTGCCATCAGCCAGTACTGGGAGGCTGTTATGAACACTGAAGCTTTCTTT
len: 16; d_gene: -; j_gene: TRBJ1-6; abundance: -; v_gene: TRBV7-6; CDR3aa: CASSEGSGVDNSPLHF; CDR3nt: TGTGCCAGCAGCGAGGGATCGGGGGTTGATAATTCACCCCTCCACTTT
len: 13; d_gene: TRBD1; j_gene: TRBJ2-4; abundance: few; v_gene: TRBV7-2; CDR3aa: CASSVDRGNIQYF; CDR3nt: TGTGCCAGCAGCGTAGACAGGGGAAACATTCAGTACTTC
len: 14; d_gene: -; j_gene: TRBJ1-6; abundance: -; v_gene: TRBV3-1; CDR3aa: CASSQAVRVSPLHF; CDR3nt: TGTGCCAGCAGCCAAGCGGTCCGGGTTTCGCCCCTCCACTTT
len: 13; d_gene: TRBD2; j_gene: TRBJ2-5; abundance: few; v_gene: TRBV19; CDR3aa: CASSIDPGGTQYF; CDR3nt: TGTGCCAGTAGTATAGATCCGGGGGGGACCCAGTACTTC
len: 14; d_gene: -; j_gene: TRBJ2-1; abundance: few; v_gene: TRBV12-3/TRBV12-4; CDR3aa: CASRKDTPGNEQFF; CDR3nt: TGTGCCAGCAGAAAAGACACCCCCGGCAATGAGCAGTTCTTC
len: 14; d_gene: TRBD1; j_gene: TRBJ2-7; abundance: -; v_gene: TRBV5-5; CDR3aa: CASSTRTGIYEQYF; CDR3nt: TGTGCCAGCAGCACACGGACAGGGATCTACGAGCAGTACTTC
len: 15; d_gene: -; j_gene: TRBJ2-2; abundance: -; v_gene: TRBV5-5; CDR3aa: CASSLLTVPSGELFF; CDR3nt: TGTGCCAGCAGCTTATTGACAGTCCCGTCCGGGGAGCTGTTTTTT